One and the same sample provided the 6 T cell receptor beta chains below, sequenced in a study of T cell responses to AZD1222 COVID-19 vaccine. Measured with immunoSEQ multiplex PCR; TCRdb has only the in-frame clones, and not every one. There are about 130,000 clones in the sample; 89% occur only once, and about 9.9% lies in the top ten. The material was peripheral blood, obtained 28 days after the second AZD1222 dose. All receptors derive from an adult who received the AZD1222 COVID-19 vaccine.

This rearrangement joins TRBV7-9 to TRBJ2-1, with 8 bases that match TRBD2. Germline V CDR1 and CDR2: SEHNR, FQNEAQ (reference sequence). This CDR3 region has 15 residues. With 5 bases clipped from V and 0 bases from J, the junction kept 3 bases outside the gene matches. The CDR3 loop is CASSPSGSSYNEQFF. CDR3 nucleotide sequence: TGTGCCAGCAGCCCGAGCGGGAGCTCCTACAATGAGCAGTTCTTC.

The CDR3 nucleotides read TGTGCCAGCAGTGAAAGGGAAGGACACGGCTACGAGCAGTACTTC. It encodes CASSEREGHGYEQYF. J is TRBJ2-7 and V is TRBV6-1, with a possible D match to TRBD1 (5 bases). CDR1 is MNHNS, CDR2 SASEGT, per germline. The CDR3 is 15 residues long. V was cut by 2 bases and J by 3 bases, with 14 bases left in between.

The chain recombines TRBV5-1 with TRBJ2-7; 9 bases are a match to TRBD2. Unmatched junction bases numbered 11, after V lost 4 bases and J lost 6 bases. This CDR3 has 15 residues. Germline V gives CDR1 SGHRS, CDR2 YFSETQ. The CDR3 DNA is TGCGCCAGCAGCCCCCCCGGGCGGGAGGGCCGCGAGCAGTACTTC. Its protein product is CASSPPGREGREQYF. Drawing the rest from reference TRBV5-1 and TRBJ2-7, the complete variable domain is KAGVTQTPRYLIKTRGQQVTLSCSPISGHRSVSWYQQTPGQGLQFLFEYFSETQRNKGNFPGRFSGRQFSNSRSEMNVSTLELGDSALYLCASSPPGREGREQYFGPGTRLTVT.

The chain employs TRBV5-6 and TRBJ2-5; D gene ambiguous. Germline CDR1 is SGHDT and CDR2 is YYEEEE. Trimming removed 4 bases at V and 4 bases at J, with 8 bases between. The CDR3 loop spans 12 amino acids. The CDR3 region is CASSANLETQYF. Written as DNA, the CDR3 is TGTGCCAGCAGCGCTAACCTAGAGACCCAGTACTTC.

CDR3 DNA: TGTGCCAGCAGCTCGGGACTAGCGGGAGGGTGGCTAGTGGGAGAGACCCAGTACTTC. Translated, it gives CASSSGLAGGWLVGETQYF. This rearrangement joins TRBV7-2 to TRBJ2-5; 16 positions match TRBD2. The germline V gene has CDR1 SGHTA and CDR2 FQGNSA. After removal of 4 bases from V and 4 bases from J, the junction contained 12 bases not matched to a gene. The CDR3 sequence is 19 residues long.

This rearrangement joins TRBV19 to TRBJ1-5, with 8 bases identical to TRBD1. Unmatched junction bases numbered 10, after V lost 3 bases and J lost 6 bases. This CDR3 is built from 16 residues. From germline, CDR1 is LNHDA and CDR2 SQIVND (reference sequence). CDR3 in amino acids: CASSIPTGEFGQPQHF. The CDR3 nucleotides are TGTGCCAGTAGTATCCCGACAGGGGAGTTTGGTCAGCCCCAGCATTTT. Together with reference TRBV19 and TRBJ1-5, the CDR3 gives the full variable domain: DGGITQSPKYLFRKEGQNVTLSCEQNLNHDAMYWYRQDPGQGLRLIYYSQIVNDFQKGDIAEGYSVSREKKESFPLTVTSAQKNPTAFYLCASSIPTGEFGQPQHFGDGTRLSIL.